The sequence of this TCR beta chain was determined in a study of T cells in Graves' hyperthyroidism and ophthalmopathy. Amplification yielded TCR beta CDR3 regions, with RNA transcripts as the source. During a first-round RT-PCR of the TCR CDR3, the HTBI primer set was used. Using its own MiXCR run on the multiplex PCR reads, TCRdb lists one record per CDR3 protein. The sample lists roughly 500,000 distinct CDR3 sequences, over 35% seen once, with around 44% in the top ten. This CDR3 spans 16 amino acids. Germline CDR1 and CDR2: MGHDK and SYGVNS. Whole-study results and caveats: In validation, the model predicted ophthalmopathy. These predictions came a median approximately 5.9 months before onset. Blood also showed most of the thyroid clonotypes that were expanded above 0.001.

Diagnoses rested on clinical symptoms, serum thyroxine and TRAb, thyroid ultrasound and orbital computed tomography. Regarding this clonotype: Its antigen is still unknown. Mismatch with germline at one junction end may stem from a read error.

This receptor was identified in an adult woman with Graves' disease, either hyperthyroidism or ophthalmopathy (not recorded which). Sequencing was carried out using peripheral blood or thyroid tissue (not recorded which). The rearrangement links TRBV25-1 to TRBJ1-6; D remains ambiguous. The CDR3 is CASGDREESYNSPLHF. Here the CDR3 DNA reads TGTGCCAGCGGTGACCGCGAGGAGTCCTATAATTCACCCCTCCACTTT.